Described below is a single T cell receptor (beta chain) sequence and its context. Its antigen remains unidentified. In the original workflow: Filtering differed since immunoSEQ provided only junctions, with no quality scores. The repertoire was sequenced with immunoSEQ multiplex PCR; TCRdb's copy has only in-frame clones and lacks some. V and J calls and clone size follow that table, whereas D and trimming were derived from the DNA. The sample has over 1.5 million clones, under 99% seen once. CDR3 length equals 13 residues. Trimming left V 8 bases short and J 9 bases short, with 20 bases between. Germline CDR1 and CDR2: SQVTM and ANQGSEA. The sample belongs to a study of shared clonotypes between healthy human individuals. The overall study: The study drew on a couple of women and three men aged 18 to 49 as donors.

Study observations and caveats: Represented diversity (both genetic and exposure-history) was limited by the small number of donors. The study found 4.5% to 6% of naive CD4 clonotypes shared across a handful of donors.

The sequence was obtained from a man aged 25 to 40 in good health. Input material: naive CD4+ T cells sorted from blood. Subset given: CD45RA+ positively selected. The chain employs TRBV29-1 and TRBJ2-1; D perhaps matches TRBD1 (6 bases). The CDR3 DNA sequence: TGCAGCATAATGGACAGAAGTGTGCGTGAGCAGTTCTTC. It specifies CSIMDRSVREQFF.